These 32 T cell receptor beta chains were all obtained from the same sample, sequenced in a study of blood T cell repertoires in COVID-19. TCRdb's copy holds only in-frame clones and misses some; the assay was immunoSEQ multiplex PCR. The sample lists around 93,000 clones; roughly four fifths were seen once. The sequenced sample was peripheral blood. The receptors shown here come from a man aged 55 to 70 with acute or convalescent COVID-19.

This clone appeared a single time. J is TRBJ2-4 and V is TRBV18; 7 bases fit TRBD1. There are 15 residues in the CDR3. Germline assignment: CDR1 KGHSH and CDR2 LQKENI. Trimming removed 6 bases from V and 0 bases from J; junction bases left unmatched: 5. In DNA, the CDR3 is TGTGCCAGCTCGCCGGGACAGTTAGCCAAAAACATTCAGTACTTC. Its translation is CASSPGQLAKNIQYF.

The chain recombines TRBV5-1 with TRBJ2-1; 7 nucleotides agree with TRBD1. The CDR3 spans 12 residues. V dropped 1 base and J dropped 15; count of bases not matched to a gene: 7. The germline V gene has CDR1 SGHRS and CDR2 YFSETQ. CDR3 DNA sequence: TGCGCCAGCAGCTTGTCGGACAGGCCGAGGTTCTTC. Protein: CASSLSDRPRFF. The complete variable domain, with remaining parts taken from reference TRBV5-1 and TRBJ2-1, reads KAGVTQTPRYLIKTRGQQVTLSCSPISGHRSVSWYQQTPGQGLQFLFEYFSETQRNKGNFPGRFSGRQFSNSRSEMNVSTLELGDSALYLCASSLSDRPRFFGPGTRLTVL.

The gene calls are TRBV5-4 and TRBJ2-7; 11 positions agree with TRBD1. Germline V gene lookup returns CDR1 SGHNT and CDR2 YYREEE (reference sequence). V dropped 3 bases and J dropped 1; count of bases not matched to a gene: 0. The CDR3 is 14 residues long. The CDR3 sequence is CASSWDRGSYEQYV. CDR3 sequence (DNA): TGTGCCAGCAGCTGGGACAGGGGGTCCTACGAGCAGTACGTC.

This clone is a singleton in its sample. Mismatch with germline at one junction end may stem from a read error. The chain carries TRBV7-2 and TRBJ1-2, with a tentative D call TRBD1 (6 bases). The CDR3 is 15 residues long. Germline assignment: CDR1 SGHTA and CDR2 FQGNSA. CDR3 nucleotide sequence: TGTGCCAGCACCTTAAGCCCAGGGGCCAACTATGGCTACACCTTC. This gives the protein CASTLSPGANYGYTF.

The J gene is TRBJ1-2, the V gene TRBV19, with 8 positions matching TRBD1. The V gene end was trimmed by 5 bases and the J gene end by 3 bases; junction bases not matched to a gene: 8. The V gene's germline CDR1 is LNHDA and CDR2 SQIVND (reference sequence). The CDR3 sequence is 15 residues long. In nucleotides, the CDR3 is TGTGCCAGTAGTGGCCCCCGACAGGGGTACTATGGCTACACCTTC. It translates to CASSGPRQGYYGYTF.

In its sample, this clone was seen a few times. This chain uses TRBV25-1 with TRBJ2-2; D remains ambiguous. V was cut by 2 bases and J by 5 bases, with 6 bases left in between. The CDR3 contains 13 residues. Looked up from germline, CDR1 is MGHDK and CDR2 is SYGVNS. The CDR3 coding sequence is TGTGCCAGCAGTGAAGTTACTACCGGGGAGCTGTTTTTT. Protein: CASSEVTTGELFF.

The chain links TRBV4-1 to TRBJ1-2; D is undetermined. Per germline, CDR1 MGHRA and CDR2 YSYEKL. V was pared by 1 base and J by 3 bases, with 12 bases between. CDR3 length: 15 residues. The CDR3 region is CASSQGPTLYYGYTF. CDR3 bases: TGCGCCAGCAGCCAAGGGCCAACCCTCTACTATGGCTACACCTTC.

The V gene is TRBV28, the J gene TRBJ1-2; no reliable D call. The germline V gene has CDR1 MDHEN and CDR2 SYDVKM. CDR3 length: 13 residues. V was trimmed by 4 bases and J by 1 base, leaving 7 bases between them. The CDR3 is CASSYGGNYGYTF. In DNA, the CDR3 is TGTGCCAGCAGTTATGGCGGTAACTATGGCTACACCTTC.

CDR3 region: CAWRELGQVGAFF. CDR3 nucleotides: TGTGCCTGGAGAGAATTAGGACAGGTGGGAGCTTTCTTT. The chain is built from TRBV30 and TRBJ1-1, with 7 nucleotides matching TRBD1. The V gene's germline CDR1 is GTSNPN and CDR2 SVGIG (reference sequence). The CDR3 consists of 13 residues. The junction had 11 bases not matched to a gene; V was cut back by 3 bases and J by 10 bases.

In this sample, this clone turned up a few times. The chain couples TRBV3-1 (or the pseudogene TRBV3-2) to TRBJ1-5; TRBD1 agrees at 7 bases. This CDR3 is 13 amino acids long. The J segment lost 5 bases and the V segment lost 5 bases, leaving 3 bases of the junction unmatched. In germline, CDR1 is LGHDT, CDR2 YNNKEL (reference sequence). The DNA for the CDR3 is TGTGCCAGCAGCGACAGGGCCGATCAGCCCCAGCATTTT. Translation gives CASSDRADQPQHF.

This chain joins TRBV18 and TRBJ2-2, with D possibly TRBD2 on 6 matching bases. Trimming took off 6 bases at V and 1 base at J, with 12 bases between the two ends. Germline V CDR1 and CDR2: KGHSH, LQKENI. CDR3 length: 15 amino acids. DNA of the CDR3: TGTGCCAGCTCTCCCGGGAGCATGAACACCGGGGAGCTGTTTTTT. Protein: CASSPGSMNTGELFF. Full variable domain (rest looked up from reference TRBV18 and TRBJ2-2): NAGVMQNPRHLVRRRGQEARLRCSPMKGHSHVYWYRQLPEEGLKFMVYLQKENIIDESGMPKERFSAEFPKEGPSILRIQQVVRGDSAAYFCASSPGSMNTGELFFGEGSRLTVL.

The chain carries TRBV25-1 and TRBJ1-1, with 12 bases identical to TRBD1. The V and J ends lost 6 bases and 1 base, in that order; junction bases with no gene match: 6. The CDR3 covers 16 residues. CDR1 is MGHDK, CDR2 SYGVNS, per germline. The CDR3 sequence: CASSTGQGAGNTEAFF. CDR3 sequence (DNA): TGTGCCAGCAGCACGGGACAGGGGGCCGGGAACACTGAAGCTTTCTTT.

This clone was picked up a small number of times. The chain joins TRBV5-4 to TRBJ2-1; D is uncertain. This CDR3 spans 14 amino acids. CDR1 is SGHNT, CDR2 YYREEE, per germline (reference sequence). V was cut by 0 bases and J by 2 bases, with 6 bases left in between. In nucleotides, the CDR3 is TGTGCCAGCAGCTTGGGACTCCCCTACAATGAGCAGTTCTTC. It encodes CASSLGLPYNEQFF. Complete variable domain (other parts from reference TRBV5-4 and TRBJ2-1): ETGVTQSPTHLIKTRGQQVTLRCSSQSGHNTVSWYQQALGQGPQFIFQYYREEENGRGNFPPRFSGLQFPNYSSELNVNALELDDSALYLCASSLGLPYNEQFFGPGTRLTVL.

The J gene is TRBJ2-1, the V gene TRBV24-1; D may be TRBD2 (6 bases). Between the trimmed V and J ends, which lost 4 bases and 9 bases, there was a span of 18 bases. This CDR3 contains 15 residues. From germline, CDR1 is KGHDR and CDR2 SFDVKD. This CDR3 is CATSDPSSANTEQFF. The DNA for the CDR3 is TGTGCCACCAGTGACCCTTCTAGCGCGAACACTGAGCAGTTCTTC.

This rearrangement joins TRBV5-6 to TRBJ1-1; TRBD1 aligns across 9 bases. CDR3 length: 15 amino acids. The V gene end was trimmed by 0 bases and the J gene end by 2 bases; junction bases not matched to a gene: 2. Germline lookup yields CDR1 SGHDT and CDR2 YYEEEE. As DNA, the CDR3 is TGTGCCAGCAGCTTGGACAGGGGGCTCAACACTGAAGCTTTCTTT. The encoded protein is CASSLDRGLNTEAFF.

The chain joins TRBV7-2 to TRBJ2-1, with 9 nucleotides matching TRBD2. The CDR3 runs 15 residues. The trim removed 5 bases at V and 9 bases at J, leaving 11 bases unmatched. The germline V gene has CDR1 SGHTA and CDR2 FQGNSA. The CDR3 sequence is CASSGFVGREGEQFF. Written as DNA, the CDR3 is TGTGCCAGCAGCGGCTTCGTAGGGCGGGAGGGTGAGCAGTTCTTC.

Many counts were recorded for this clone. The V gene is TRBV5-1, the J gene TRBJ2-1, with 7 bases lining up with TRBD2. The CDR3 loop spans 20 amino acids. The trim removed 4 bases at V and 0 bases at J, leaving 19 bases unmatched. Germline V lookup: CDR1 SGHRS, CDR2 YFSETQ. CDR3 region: CASSEKRSGPSGDSYNEQFF. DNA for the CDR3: TGCGCCAGCAGCGAGAAACGTAGTGGGCCAAGCGGGGACTCCTACAATGAGCAGTTCTTC.

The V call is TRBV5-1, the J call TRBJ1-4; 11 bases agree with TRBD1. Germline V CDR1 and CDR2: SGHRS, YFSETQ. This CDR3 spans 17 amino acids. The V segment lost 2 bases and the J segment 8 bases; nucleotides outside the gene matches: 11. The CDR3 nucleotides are TGCGCCAGCAGCTTATTCTTCCCGGGACAGGGGGGAGAAAAACTGTTTTTT. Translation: CASSLFFPGQGGEKLFF.

The DNA of the CDR3 is TGTGCCACCAGCAAGCACCGAAGCGAAGCTTTCTTT. It is translated as CATSKHRSEAFF. The chain uses TRBV15 and TRBJ1-1; D ambiguous. The CDR3 has 12 amino acids. In germline, CDR1 is LNHNV, CDR2 YYDKDF (reference sequence). Deletions cut 4 bases from V and 8 bases from J, with 11 bases between.

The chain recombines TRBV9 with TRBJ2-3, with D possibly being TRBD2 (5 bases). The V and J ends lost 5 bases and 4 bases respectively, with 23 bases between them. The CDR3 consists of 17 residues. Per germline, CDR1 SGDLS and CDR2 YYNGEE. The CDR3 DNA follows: TGTGCCAGCAGTTATGCAGTAAGCGGAGCCCCCCCAGATACGCAGTATTTT. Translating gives CASSYAVSGAPPDTQYF.

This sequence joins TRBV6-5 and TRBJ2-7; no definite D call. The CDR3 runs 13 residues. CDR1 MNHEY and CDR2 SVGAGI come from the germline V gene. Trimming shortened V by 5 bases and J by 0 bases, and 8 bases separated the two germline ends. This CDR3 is CASSPRGSYEQYV. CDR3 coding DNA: TGTGCCAGCAGTCCCAGAGGCTCCTACGAGCAGTACGTC.

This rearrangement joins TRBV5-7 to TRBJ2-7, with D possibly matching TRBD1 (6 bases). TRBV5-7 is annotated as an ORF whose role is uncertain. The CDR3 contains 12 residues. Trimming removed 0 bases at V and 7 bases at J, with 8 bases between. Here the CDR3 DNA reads TGTGCCAGCAGCTTGGTTAGGGGGGAGCAGTACGTC. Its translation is CASSLVRGEQYV.

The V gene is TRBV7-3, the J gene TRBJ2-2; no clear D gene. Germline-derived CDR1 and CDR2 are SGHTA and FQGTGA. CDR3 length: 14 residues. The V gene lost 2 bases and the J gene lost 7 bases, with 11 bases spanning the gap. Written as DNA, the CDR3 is TGTGCCAGCAGCTTAGCTAACGGCGGCGGGGAGCTGTTTTTT. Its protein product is CASSLANGGGELFF.

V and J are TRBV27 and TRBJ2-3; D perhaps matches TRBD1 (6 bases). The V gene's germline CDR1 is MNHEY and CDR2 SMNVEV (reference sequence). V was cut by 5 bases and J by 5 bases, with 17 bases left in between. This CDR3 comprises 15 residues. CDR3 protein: CASSKGQRGVDTQYF. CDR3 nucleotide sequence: TGTGCCAGCAGTAAGGGACAACGAGGCGTAGATACGCAGTATTTT.

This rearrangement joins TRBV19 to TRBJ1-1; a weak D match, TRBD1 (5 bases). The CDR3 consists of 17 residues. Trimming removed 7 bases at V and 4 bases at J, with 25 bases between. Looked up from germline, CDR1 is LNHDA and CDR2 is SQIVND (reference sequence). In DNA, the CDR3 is TGTGCCAGTAAGGCCCCATCGGATTTCAGGGCAGGCACTGAAGCTTTCTTT. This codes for CASKAPSDFRAGTEAFF.

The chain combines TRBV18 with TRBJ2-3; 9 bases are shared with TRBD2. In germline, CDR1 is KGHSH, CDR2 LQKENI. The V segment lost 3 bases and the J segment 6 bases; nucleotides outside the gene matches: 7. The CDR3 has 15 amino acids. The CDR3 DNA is TGTGCCAGCTCACCGTCTAGCGGGATGGAGGATACGCAGTATTTT. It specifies CASSPSSGMEDTQYF.

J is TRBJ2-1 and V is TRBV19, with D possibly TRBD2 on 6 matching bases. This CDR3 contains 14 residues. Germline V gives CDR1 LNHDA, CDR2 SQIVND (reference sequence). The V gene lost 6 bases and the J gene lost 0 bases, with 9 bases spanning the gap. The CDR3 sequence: CASRTRGSYNEQFF. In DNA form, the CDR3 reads TGTGCCAGTAGGACTAGGGGCTCCTACAATGAGCAGTTCTTC.

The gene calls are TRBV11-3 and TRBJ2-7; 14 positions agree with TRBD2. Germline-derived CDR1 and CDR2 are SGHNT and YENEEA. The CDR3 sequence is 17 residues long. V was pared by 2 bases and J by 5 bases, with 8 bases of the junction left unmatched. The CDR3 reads CASSLPLGTSGSHEQYV. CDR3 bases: TGTGCCAGCAGCTTACCTCTGGGGACTAGCGGGAGCCACGAGCAGTACGTC.

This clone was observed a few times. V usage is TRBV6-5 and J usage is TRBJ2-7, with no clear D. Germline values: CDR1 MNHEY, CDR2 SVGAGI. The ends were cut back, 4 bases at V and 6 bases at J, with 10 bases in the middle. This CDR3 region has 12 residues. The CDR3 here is CASSFAGGEQYF. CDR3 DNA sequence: TGTGCCAGCAGTTTCGCCGGTGGCGAGCAGTACTTC.

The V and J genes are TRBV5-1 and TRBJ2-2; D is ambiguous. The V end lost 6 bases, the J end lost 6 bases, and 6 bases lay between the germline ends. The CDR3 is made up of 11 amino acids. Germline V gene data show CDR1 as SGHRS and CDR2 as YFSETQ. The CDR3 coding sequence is TGCGCCAGCACCTCGGCCGGGGAGCTGTTTTTT. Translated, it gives CASTSAGELFF.

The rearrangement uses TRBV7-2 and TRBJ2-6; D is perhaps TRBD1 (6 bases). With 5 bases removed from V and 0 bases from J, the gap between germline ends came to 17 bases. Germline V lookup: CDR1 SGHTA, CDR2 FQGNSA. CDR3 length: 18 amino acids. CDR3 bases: TGTGCCAGCAGCACTCTGACAGGTTCATACTCTGGGGCCAACGTCCTGACTTTC. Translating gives CASSTLTGSYSGANVLTF. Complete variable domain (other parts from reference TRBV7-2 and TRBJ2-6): GAGVSQSPSNKVTEKGKDVELRCDPISGHTALYWYRQSLGQGLEFLIYFQGNSAPDKSGLPSDRFSAERTGGSVSTLTIQRTQQEDSAVYLCASSTLTGSYSGANVLTFGAGSRLTVL.

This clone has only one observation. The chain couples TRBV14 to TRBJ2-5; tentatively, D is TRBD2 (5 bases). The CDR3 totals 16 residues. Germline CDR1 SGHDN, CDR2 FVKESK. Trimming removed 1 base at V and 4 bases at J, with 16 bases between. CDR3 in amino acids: CASSQGPGLGGETQYF. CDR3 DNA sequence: TGTGCCAGCAGCCAAGGGCCGGGCCTCGGAGGAGAGACCCAGTACTTC.